One T cell receptor (beta chain) is described in this entry. The target of this receptor is not known. No base quality values were provided; no much bigger clone lies one nucleotide off. The donors were healthy, HIV-negative adults with no recently reported acute infections or vaccinations. Only Caucasian adults living in Nashville, Tennessee, USA were represented among the donors. CD4+ T cells were enriched through magnetic negative selection, after which naive cells were positively selected on CD45RA and the remaining negative fraction served as the memory subset. After blood collection by leukapheresis, PBMCs were isolated using Ficoll-Histopaque density gradient centrifugation and then cryopreserved in the vapor phase of liquid nitrogen. Purity and quantity of every magnetically sorted T cell population were checked by analytical flow cytometry. From each sorted fraction, genomic DNA was isolated and quantified by UV absorbance on a Nanodrop 2000c.

The sample comes from a study of shared clonotypes between healthy human individuals (dated by TCRdb to 2018 to 2020). Study-level background: A few men and a couple of women, aged 18 to 49 years, made up the cohort. For each donor, CD4 naive and CD4 memory were each given three plates, CD8 naive was given two plates, and CD8 memory was given one plate. Blood TCR repertoires of about five healthy adults were deeply sequenced to estimate repertoire size and the extent of clonotype sharing between individuals. Libraries were prepared and TCR repertoires were sequenced by different laboratories using diverse techniques, in order to increase sequencing depth and limit assay-specific biases. Between about 0.94 and 10 billion PBMCs per donor were obtained by leukapheresis.

Results the study describes overall, beyond this receptor: Sampling was limited to blood, and TCR repertoires in tissue likely differ from TCR repertoires in blood. Compared with non-shared clonotypes, clonotypes shared by all four sorted-subset donors had higher generation probabilities. Pairwise subsampling indicated that sequencing depth was expected to affect the degree of clonotype sharing among donors. Across a handful of donors, about 4.5% of naive CD4, approximately 4% of naive CD8, about 2.3% of memory CD4, and around 0.4% of memory CD8 clonotypes were shared. The small number of donors limited the genetic and exposure-history diversity represented. Incomplete sequencing was indicated by rarefaction of sorted-subset datasets, despite the large sequencing depth. Naive subsets generally had larger estimated clonotype richness than memory subsets.

Relative to germline, V is 4 bases shorter and J is 3 bases shorter, with 11 bases between their ends. For CDR1 and CDR2, the germline V gene lists SQVTM and ANQGSEA. The cysteine opens and the phenylalanine closes a CDR3 of 13 amino acids. Only the CDR3 DNA stays, 39 bases, in frame from base 1. Using the deep immunoSEQ assay, TCR CDR3 regions were amplified from genomic DNA by multiplex PCR. Genomic DNA extracted from each cell subset was distributed evenly over all wells of several immunoSEQ 96-well plates, and each plate served as one replicate. For sorted subsets, roughly 200 ng of genomic DNA, equivalent to around 29,000 T cell genomes, went into each replicate PCR. Purified libraries were measured with a Qubit 3.0 fluorometer, size-checked on a Bioanalyzer 2100, and measured again with the KAPA Library Quantification kit. A separate single-read 150-cycle Illumina NextSeq 550 flow cell was used to sequence each immunoSEQ 96-well plate. In the original analysis: Because the immunoSEQ output held only junctional sequences and lacked quality scores, the filtering could not match the filtering applied to full-length reads. Sequences were annotated with PyIR, a Python wrapper for IgBLAST v1.9, using IMGT germline references to assign V/J genes and CDR3. Reads were filtered out if the reads had weak V/J assignments (E-value above 1e-6), no CDR3, stop codons, out-of-frame junctions, or ambiguous translated residues. V3J clonotypes were defined as sequences sharing an identical inferred V gene, J gene, and CDR3 amino acid sequence. To compute the percentage overlap between repertoires, the number of shared unique clonotypes was divided by the size of the smaller repertoire. Richness of each repertoire was evaluated using RTK rarefaction, the Chao1 estimator, and Recon v2.1 estimates of unobserved clonotypes. OLGA was used to compute generation probabilities for all TCRbeta clonotypes that the gDNA method yielded from a few donors. The clones in this table, taken by TCRdb from immuneACCESS, are in-frame only. Not every clone is retained; where verified, under half of the shortfall comes from an unresolved V gene, and the cause of the rest is unknown. The V and J calls and clone size come from that table; D and trimming were worked out from the DNA. Present in this sample are about 2,500,000 clones, just over 90% of which were seen just once. The top ten hold over 0.12% of the sample.

Recombination linked TRBV29-1 to TRBJ2-3; matching of 6 bases hints at TRBD2 as the D gene. The receptor was isolated from a man aged 18 to 35 in good health. The sequencing sample was made of naive CD4+ T cells sorted from blood. This specimen's cell subset or site label, per the study, means: CD45RA+ positively selected. CDR3 region: CSVGGLTTDTQYF. The DNA sequence is TGCAGCGTTGGGGGACTTACAACAGATACGCAGTATTTT.